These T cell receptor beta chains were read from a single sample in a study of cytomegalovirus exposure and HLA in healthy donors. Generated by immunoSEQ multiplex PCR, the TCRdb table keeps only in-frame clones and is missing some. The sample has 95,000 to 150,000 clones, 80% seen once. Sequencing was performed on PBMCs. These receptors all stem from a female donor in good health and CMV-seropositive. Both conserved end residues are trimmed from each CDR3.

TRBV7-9	ASSLAIGHLNEKLF
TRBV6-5	ASSYLSLQY
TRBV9	ASSARGGGAEGNTIY
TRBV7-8	ASSSTAEAF
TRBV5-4	ASSWDSYNTGELF
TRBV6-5	ASSNRPGNTIY
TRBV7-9	ASSPVALGGGETQY
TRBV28	ASSLWDSRSYEQY
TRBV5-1	ASSLGNGGGETEAF
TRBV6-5	ASSTKTGSVQY
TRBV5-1	ASSLGQGVTGELF
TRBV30	AWSSDRGGPSAF
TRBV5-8	ASSLGTGGVGDYGYT
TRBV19	ASSILGSQNTEAF
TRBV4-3	ASSQVRGPTDTQY
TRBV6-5	ASSSANGGREQY
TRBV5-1	ASSLRTPREAF
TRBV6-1	ASSGAGPYEQY
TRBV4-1	ASSQDGTESNYGYT
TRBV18	ATSLQGHKADTQY
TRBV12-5	ASGLVSLVQGWNTEAF
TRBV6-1	ASSGRTGLNTIY
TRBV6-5	ASRRQGVGGNTIY
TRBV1	TSSHRRLAGALNEQF
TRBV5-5	ASSRGQGPSGEKLF
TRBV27	ASSLSAGFVGYT
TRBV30	AWSPGQWEPQH
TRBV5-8	ASSLGAMGANVLT
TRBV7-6	ASSPTGGEGYT
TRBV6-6	ASNKGANTGELF
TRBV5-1	ASSLAPEDEKLF
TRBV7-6	ASSLGDRGHNEQF
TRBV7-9	ASSQDRGISDTQY
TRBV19	ASRLTGNYGYT
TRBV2	ASGTDVYNEQF
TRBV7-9	ASRRDSNYGYT
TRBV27	ASSFGTYANEQF
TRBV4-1	ASSQYSGIQPQH
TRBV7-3	ASSLERVSPLTNEKLF
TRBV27	ASSTRFDIPFHEQY
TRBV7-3	ASSGGQGGVEQY
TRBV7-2	ASSLDRGNQPQH
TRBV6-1	ASSIRLEGNQPQH
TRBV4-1	ASDRVVENSPLH
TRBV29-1	SVDSGSAGDTQY
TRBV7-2	ASSRTSGPYEQY
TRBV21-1	ASNLLLAPPYEQY
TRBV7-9	ASPGTGKENTIY
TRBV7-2	ASSFPLGGTSTDTQY
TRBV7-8	ASIGSAGYNYGYT
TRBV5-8	ASSLLYSYNSPLH
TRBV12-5	ASGGLGNTIY
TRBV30	AWSMGQGAKETQY
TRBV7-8	ASRVGSGGMNTEAF
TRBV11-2	ASSPRARDGYT
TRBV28	ASRVQGAQGNTIY
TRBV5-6	ASSLLGQYGLVADTQY